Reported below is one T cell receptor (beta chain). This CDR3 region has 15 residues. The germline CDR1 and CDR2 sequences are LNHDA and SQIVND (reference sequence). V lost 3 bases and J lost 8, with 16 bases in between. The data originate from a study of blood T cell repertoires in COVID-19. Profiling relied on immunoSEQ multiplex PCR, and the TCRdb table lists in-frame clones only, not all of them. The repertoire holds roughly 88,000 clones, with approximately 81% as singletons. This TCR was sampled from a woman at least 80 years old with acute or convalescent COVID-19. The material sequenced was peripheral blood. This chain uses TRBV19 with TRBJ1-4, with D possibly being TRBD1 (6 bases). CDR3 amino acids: CASSIWSPTGEKLFF. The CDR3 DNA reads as TGTGCCAGTAGTATTTGGTCACCGACAGGAGAAAAACTGTTTTTT. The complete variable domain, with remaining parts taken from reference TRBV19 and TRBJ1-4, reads DGGITQSPKYLFRKEGQNVTLSCEQNLNHDAMYWYRQDPGQGLRLIYYSQIVNDFQKGDIAEGYSVSREKKESFPLTVTSAQKNPTAFYLCASSIWSPTGEKLFFGSGTQLSVL.